These T cell receptor beta chains were read from a single sample in a study of blood T cell repertoires in COVID-19. Here immunoSEQ multiplex PCR was the method, and the copy in TCRdb shows in-frame clones only, minus some. In the table there are around 300,000 clones, roughly 90% of which are singletons. The sample was peripheral blood. These receptor sequences come from a woman aged 50 to 60 with active or convalescent COVID-19. The CDR3 runs from the conserved cysteine through the conserved F or W. Part of the rows lack a size; the others show once, few, many or a class for expanded clones.

clone_size v_call cdr3_aa
NA TRBV6-5 CASSSVFGNEKLFF
NA TRBV6-5 CASRDLSYEQYF
NA TRBV6-5 CASSYSTGLSNYGYTF
NA TRBV4-3 CASSQDPLAGVLMTRGEQFF
once TRBV2 CASTRGPGTSITGELFF
NA TRBV23-1 CASSQLGQGIAEAFF
NA TRBV27 CASSQTSGGLRDRGEQFF
NA TRBV9 CASSVEGTSFETQYF
NA TRBV5-6 CASSLASAGVNEKLFF
NA TRBV5-1 CASSLGTSGRLQETQYF
NA TRBV12-3/TRBV12-4 CASGDSNTEAFF
NA TRBV12-2 CASRLVCHSGGTNYGYTF
once TRBV6-5 CASMGQGQVSYEQYF
NA TRBV5-1 CASSPGQGATDTQYF
NA TRBV3-1/TRBV3-2 CASSPGVAGVSYEQYF
NA TRBV18 CASSPRTTGGNTGELFF
NA TRBV18 CASSPLQESGGYTF
NA TRBV27 CASSRTGVLEKLFF
NA TRBV19 CASSLTLTALGQPQHF
NA TRBV10-3 CAISQAQGGSEAFF
NA TRBV27 CASSSTGKGTGELFF
NA TRBV5-1 CASSFTSRDSWTEAFF
NA TRBV7-3 CASSLSLGQGLEKLFF
NA TRBV29-1 CSCTGVDGYTF
NA TRBV2 CASSYLMGDSYGYTF
NA TRBV28 CASSLTSPTTKNIQYF
NA TRBV7-2 CASSSQVPQPLMNTEAFF
NA TRBV3-1/TRBV3-2 CASSLSGTEQYF
NA TRBV7-9 CASSLEGAREKLFF
NA TRBV7-9 CASSHGQGFYEQYF
NA TRBV4-1 CASSQAGTGGPLEQYF
NA TRBV7-8 CASSPRTGTGAQFSGNTIYF
NA TRBV27 CASSPTVPGGYTF
NA TRBV6-2/TRBV6-3 CASSYSGVEQYF
few TRBV27 CASSPSIGQAYYGYTF
once TRBV4-1 CASSQDSSQPQHF
NA TRBV27 CASSLSTGSGTEAFF
NA TRBV30 CAWSLRTGNNQYF
NA TRBV5-1 CASSSGTVNTGELFF
once TRBV29-1 CSGGVYSSNEQFF
NA TRBV7-9 CASSLSGVTFF